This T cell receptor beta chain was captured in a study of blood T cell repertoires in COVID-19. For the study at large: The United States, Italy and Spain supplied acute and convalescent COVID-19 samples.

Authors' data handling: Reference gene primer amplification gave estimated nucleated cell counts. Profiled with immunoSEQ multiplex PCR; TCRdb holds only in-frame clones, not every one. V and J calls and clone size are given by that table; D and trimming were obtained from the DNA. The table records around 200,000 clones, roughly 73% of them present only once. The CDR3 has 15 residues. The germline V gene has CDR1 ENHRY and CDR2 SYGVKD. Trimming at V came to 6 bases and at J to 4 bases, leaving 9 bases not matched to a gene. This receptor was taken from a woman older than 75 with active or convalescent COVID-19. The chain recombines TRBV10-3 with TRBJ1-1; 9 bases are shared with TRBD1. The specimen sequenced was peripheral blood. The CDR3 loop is CAISTLDRGFTEAFF. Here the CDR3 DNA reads TGTGCCATCAGCACTCTTGACAGGGGGTTCACTGAAGCTTTCTTT.